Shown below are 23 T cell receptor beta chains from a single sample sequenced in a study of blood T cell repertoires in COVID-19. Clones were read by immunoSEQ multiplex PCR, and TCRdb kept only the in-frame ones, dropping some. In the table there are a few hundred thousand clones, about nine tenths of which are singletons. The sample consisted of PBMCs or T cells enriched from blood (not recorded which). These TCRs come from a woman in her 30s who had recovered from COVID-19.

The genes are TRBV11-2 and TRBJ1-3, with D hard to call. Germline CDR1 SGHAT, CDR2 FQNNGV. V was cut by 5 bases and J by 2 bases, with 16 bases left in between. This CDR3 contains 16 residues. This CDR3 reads CASSLHPGGTGNTIYF. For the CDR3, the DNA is TGTGCCAGCAGCCTCCACCCCGGAGGGACTGGAAACACCATATATTTT. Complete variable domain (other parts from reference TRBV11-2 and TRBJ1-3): EAGVAQSPRYKIIEKRQSVAFWCNPISGHATLYWYQQILGQGPKLLIQFQNNGVVDDSQLPKDRFSAERLKGVDSTLKIQPAKLEDSAVYLCASSLHPGGTGNTIYFGEGSWLTVV.

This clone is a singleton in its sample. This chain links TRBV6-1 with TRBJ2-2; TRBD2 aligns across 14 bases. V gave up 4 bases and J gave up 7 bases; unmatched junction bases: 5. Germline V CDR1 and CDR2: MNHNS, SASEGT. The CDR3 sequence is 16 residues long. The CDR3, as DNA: TGTGCCAGCAGTGGACTAGCGGGAGGGCCTGTCGGGGAGCTGTTTTTT. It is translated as CASSGLAGGPVGELFF.

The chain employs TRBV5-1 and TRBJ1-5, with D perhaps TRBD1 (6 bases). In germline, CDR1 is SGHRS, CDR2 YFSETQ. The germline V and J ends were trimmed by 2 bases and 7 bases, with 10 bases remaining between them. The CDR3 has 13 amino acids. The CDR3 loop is CASSLYTGQPQHF. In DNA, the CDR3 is TGCGCCAGCAGCTTATATACAGGGCAGCCCCAGCATTTT. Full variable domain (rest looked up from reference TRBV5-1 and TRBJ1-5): KAGVTQTPRYLIKTRGQQVTLSCSPISGHRSVSWYQQTPGQGLQFLFEYFSETQRNKGNFPGRFSGRQFSNSRSEMNVSTLELGDSALYLCASSLYTGQPQHFGDGTRLSIL.

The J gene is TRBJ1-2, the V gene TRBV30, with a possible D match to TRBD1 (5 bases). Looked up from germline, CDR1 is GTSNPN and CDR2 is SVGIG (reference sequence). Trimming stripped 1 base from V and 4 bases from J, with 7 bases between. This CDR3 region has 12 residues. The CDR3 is CAWSGQSYGYTF. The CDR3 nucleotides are TGTGCCTGGAGTGGACAGAGCTATGGCTACACCTTC.

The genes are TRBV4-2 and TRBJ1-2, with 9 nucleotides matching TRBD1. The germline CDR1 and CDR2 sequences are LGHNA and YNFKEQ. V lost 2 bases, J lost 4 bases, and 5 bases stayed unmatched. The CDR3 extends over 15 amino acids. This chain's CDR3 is CASSQQGQGFYGYTF. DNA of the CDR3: TGTGCCAGCAGCCAACAGGGACAGGGCTTCTATGGCTACACCTTC.

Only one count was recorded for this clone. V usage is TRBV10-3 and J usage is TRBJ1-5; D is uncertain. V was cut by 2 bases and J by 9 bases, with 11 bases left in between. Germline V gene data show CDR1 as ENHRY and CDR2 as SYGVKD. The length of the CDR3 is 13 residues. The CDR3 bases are TGTGCCATCAGTGAGGCTGCCCAGTCGCCCCAGCATTTT. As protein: CAISEAAQSPQHF.

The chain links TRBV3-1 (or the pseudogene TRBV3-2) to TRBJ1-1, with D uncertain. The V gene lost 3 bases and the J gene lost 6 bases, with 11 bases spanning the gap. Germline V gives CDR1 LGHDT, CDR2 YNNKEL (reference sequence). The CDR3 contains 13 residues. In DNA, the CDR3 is TGTGCCAGCAGCCATTATCGCGAGGCTGAAGCTTTCTTT. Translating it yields CASSHYREAEAFF.

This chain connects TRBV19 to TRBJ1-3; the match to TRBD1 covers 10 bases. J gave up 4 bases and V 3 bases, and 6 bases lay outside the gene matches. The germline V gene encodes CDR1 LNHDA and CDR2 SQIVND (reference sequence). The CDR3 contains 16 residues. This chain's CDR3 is CASSIRGQGKGNTIYF. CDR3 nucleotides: TGTGCCAGTAGTATCCGGGGACAGGGGAAAGGAAACACCATATATTTT.

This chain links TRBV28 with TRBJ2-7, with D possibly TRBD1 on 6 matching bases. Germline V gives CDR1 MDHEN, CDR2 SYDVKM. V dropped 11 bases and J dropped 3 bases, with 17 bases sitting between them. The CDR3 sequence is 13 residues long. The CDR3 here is CACLGAPNYEQYF. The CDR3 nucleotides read TGTGCCTGTCTGGGGGCACCGAACTACGAGCAGTACTTC.

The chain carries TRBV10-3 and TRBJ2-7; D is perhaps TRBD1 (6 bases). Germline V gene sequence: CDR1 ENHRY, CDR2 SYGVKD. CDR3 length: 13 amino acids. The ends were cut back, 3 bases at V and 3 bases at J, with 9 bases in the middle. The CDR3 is CAISDQGYYEQYF. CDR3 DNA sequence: TGTGCCATCAGTGACCAGGGGTACTACGAGCAGTACTTC.

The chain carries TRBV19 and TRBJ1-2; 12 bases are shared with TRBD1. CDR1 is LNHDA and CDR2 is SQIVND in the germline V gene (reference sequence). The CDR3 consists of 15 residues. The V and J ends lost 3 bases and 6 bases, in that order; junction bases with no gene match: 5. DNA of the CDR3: TGTGCCAGTAGTATGATGGGACAGGGGGCAGATGGCTACACCTTC. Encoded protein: CASSMMGQGADGYTF.

The CDR3 DNA reads as TGTGCCAGCAGCCTACATCCCACTACAGGGGGCGTCTATGGCTACACCTTC. This gives the protein CASSLHPTTGGVYGYTF. V gene TRBV7-9 combines with J gene TRBJ1-2; 9 bases are shared with TRBD1. Germline CDR1 and CDR2: SEHNR and FQNEAQ (reference sequence). V lost 5 bases to trimming and J lost 4 bases; unmatched junction nucleotides: 14. This CDR3 has 17 amino acids.

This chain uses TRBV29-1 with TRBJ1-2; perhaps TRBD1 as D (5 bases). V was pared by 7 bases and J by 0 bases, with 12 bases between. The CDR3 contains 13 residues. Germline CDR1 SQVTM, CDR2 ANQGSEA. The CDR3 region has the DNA TGCAGCGCGGAGGGGCATCCTAACTATGGCTACACCTTC. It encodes CSAEGHPNYGYTF.

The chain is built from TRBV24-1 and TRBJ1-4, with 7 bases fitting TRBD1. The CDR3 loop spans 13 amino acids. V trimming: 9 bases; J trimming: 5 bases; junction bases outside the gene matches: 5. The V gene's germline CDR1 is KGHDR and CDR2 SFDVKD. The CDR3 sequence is CATGTEENEKLFF. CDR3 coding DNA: TGTGCCACCGGGACAGAAGAGAATGAAAAACTGTTTTTT.

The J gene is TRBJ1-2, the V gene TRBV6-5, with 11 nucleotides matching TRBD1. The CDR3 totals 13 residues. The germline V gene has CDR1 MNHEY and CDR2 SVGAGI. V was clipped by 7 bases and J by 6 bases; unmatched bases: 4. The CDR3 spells CASNRGQGDGYTF. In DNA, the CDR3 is TGTGCCAGCAATCGGGGACAGGGGGATGGCTACACCTTC.

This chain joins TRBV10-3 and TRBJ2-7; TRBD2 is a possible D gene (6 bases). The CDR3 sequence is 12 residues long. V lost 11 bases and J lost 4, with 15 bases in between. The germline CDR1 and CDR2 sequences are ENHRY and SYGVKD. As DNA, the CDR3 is TGTGCCTCCGGGGACTCCCAATACGAGCAGTACTTC. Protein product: CASGDSQYEQYF.

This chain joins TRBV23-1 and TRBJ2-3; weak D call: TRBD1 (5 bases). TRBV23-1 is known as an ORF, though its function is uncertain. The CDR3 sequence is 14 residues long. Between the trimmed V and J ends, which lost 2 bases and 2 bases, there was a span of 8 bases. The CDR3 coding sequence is TGCGCCAGCAGTCAAGACAGAATCACAGATACGCAGTATTTT. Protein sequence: CASSQDRITDTQYF.

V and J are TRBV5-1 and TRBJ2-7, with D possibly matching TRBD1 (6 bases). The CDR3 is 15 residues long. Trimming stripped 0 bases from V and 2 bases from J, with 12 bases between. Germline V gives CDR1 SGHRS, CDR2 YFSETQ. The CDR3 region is CASSLGSDRTYEQYF. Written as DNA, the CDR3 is TGCGCCAGCAGCTTGGGATCCGACAGGACCTACGAGCAGTACTTC.

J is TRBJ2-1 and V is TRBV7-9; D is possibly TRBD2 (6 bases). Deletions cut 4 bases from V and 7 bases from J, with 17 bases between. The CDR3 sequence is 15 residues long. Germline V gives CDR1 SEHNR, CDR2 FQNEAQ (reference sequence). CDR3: CASSSPAGKENEQFF. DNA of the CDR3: TGTGCCAGCAGCTCGCCGGCGGGAAAAGAAAATGAGCAGTTCTTC.

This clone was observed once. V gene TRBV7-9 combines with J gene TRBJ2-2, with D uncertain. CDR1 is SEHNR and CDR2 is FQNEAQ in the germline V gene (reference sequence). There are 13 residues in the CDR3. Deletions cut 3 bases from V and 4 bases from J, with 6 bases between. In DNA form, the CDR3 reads TGTGCCAGCAGCTTGAGGATCACCGGGGAGCTGTTTTTT. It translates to CASSLRITGELFF.

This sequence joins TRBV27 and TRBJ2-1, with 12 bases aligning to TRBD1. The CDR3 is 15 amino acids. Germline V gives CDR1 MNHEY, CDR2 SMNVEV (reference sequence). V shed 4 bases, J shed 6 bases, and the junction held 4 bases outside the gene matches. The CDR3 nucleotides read TGTGCCAGCAGTTCTGGGACAGGGGGCTTCAATGAGCAGTTCTTC. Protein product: CASSSGTGGFNEQFF.

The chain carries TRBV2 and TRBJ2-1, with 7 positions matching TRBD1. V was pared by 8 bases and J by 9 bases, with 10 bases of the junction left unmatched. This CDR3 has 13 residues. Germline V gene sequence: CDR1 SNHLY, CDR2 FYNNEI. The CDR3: CASEAGGLGEQFF. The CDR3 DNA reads TGTGCCAGCGAGGCAGGGGGATTAGGTGAGCAGTTCTTC.

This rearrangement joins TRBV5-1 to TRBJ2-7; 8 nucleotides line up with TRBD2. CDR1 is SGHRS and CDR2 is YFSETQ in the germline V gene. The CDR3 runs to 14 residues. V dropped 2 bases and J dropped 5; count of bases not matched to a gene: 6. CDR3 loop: CASSLGTSRHEQYF. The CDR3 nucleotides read TGCGCCAGCAGCTTAGGGACTAGTCGCCACGAGCAGTACTTC.